These 3 T cell receptor beta chains originate from one sample sequenced in a study of CD8+ T cells in alopecia areata. Investigators isolated RNA and reverse transcribed it into cDNA to act as the sequencing template. Profiling relied on immunoSEQ multiplex PCR, and the TCRdb table lists in-frame clones only, not all of them. Here the sample spans 170,000 or so clones, 65% being singletons. The treatment: oral pan-JAK inhibitor, 5-10 mg twice daily. The sequences come from CD4+ T cells sorted from blood, collected at week 4, from a patient treated with tofacitinib. The receptors stem from a human donor with alopecia areata.

This chain's CDR3 is CASSLTTGATEAFF. The CDR3 DNA follows: TGCGCCAGCAGCTTAACTACAGGGGCCACTGAAGCTTTCTTT. The chain recombines TRBV5-1 with TRBJ1-1, with 7 bases identical to TRBD1. CDR3 size: 14 residues. CDR1 is SGHRS, CDR2 YFSETQ, per germline. V dropped 2 bases and J dropped 4; count of bases not matched to a gene: 5.

This chain links TRBV9 with TRBJ1-2, with D perhaps matching TRBD1 (5 bases). The ends were cut back, 3 bases at V and 6 bases at J, with 9 bases in the middle. This CDR3 spans 12 amino acids. The germline gives CDR1 SGDLS, CDR2 YYNGEE. The CDR3 nucleotides read TGTGCCAGCAGCGGGGACTTGGATGGCTACACCTTC. As protein: CASSGDLDGYTF.

Points on this clone: An end of the junction does not agree with germline; a read error may underlie this. The V gene is TRBV2, the J gene TRBJ1-2; D perhaps matches TRBD1 (5 bases). CDR3 size: 12 residues. From germline, CDR1 is SNHLY and CDR2 FYNNEI. Here the CDR3 reads CASSVLGEGLSF. The DNA for the CDR3 is TGTGCCAGCAGTGTTCTGGGGGAAGGTCTTTCTTTC.